Below, 5 T cell receptor beta chains from the same sample are listed, as sequenced in a study of cytomegalovirus exposure and HLA in healthy donors. The PCR ran on 60 Vbeta and 13 Jbeta primers. Method: immunoSEQ multiplex PCR; TCRdb's copy keeps in-frame clones and lacks some. The repertoire has 85,000 to 100,000 clones, 64% of them found once; the top ten carry under 4%. Specimen: PBMCs. Receptors originate from a man aged 55 to 70 in good health and CMV-seronegative.

The V gene is TRBV11-2, the J gene TRBJ2-5; D is uncertain. The germline V gene encodes CDR1 SGHAT and CDR2 FQNNGV. Between the trimmed V and J ends, which lost 1 base and 5 bases, there was a span of 5 bases. The CDR3 loop spans 12 amino acids. The CDR3 here is CASSLASETQYF. CDR3 DNA: TGTGCCAGCAGCTTAGCGTCGGAGACCCAGTACTTC.

The J gene is TRBJ2-3, the V gene TRBV15, with 10 bases identical to TRBD2. Germline values: CDR1 LNHNV, CDR2 YYDKDF (reference sequence). The V gene end was trimmed by 0 bases and the J gene end by 4 bases; junction bases not matched to a gene: 4. The CDR3 is made up of 16 amino acids. The CDR3 nucleotides read TGTGCCACCAGCAGAGATTATAGCGGGGGGTCAGATACGCAGTATTTT. Its protein is CATSRDYSGGSDTQYF.

The gene calls are TRBV5-6 and TRBJ2-1; 7 nucleotides agree with TRBD1. V lost 2 bases to trimming and J lost 2 bases; unmatched junction nucleotides: 4. Germline CDR1 SGHDT, CDR2 YYEEEE. The CDR3 has 15 residues. The CDR3 coding sequence is TGTGCCAGCAGCTTACTGACAGGGACCTACAATGAGCAGTTCTTC. It yields the protein CASSLLTGTYNEQFF.

CDR3 bases: TGTGCCAGCAGCTTACTTCCAGGGACCTACGAGCAGTACTTC. Its translation is CASSLLPGTYEQYF. This chain joins TRBV7-3 and TRBJ2-7; a possible D gene is TRBD1 (5 bases). The CDR3 has 14 residues. CDR1 SGHTA and CDR2 FQGTGA come from the germline V gene. The germline V and J ends were trimmed by 2 bases and 2 bases, with 10 bases remaining between them.

V gene TRBV5-4 combines with J gene TRBJ2-2, with no clear D. The CDR3 sequence is 16 residues long. The germline CDR1 and CDR2 sequences are SGHNT and YYREEE (reference sequence). V was trimmed by 3 bases and J by 4 bases, leaving 16 bases between them. The CDR3 loop is CASSSFQTRSTGELFF. CDR3 bases: TGTGCCAGCAGCTCATTTCAGACAAGAAGCACCGGGGAGCTGTTTTTT.